These 23 T cell receptor beta chains were sequenced from one sample in a study of blood T cell repertoires in COVID-19. Libraries were prepared by immunoSEQ multiplex PCR; TCRdb keeps only in-frame clonotypes and omits some of them. Of about 140,000 clones in the sample, around 86% were seen once. Sequencing input: peripheral blood. The receptors stem from a human donor in a cohort sampled during active COVID-19.

This clone has a handful of counts. The V gene is TRBV7-2, the J gene TRBJ2-7, with D tentatively TRBD1 (7 bases). The V end lost 4 bases, the J end lost 2 bases, and 15 bases lay between the germline ends. Germline lookup yields CDR1 SGHTA and CDR2 FQGNSA. This CDR3 comprises 15 residues. CDR3: CASSSGGTTAYEQYF. DNA of the CDR3: TGTGCCAGCAGCTCAGGGGGGACCACCGCCTACGAGCAGTACTTC.

The V and J genes are TRBV28 and TRBJ2-5, with TRBD1 as a possible D gene (6 bases). Trimming took 7 bases from V and 5 from J, leaving 17 bases between them. Germline assignment: CDR1 MDHEN and CDR2 SYDVKM. The CDR3 is made up of 14 amino acids. Here the CDR3 reads CASTTLGARETQYF. The CDR3, as DNA: TGTGCCAGCACCACGTTGGGGGCTCGGGAGACCCAGTACTTC.

The gene calls are TRBV9 and TRBJ2-3; TRBD1 aligns across 8 bases. V trimming: 1 base; J trimming: 2 bases; junction bases outside the gene matches: 9. Per the germline V gene, CDR1 is SGDLS and CDR2 is YYNGEE. There are 17 residues in the CDR3. The CDR3 sequence: CASSVQGALGDTDTQYF. CDR3 DNA: TGTGCCAGCAGCGTACAGGGGGCGTTAGGTGACACAGATACGCAGTATTTT.

The chain carries TRBV7-9 and TRBJ1-1; D gene uncertain. Germline CDR1 SEHNR, CDR2 FQNEAQ (reference sequence). V gave up 5 bases and J gave up 7 bases, with 8 bases separating them. There are 11 residues in the CDR3. DNA for the CDR3: TGTGCCAGCAGCCCTTACGGTGAAGCTTTCTTT. It yields the protein CASSPYGEAFF.

The rearrangement links TRBV5-1 to TRBJ2-2; 9 bases align to TRBD2. After removal of 2 bases from V and 6 bases from J, the junction contained 11 bases not matched to a gene. The CDR3 is made up of 17 amino acids. CDR1 SGHRS and CDR2 YFSETQ come from the germline V gene. The CDR3, as DNA: TGCGCCAGCAGCTTCAATTTTGGCGGGAGGGGCCCCGGGGAGCTGTTTTTT. Translating gives CASSFNFGGRGPGELFF. The full variable domain, completed using reference TRBV5-1 and TRBJ2-2, is KAGVTQTPRYLIKTRGQQVTLSCSPISGHRSVSWYQQTPGQGLQFLFEYFSETQRNKGNFPGRFSGRQFSNSRSEMNVSTLELGDSALYLCASSFNFGGRGPGELFFGEGSRLTVL.

The rearrangement links TRBV7-7 to TRBJ1-4; 10 nucleotides agree with TRBD1. V trimming: 5 bases; J trimming: 10 bases; junction bases outside the gene matches: 7. Germline V CDR1 and CDR2: SSHAT, FNYEAQ (reference sequence). The CDR3 contains 14 residues. This chain's CDR3 is CASSATGGAGKLFF. CDR3 sequence (DNA): TGTGCCAGCAGCGCGACAGGGGGCGCAGGAAAACTGTTTTTT.

This chain joins TRBV4-2 and TRBJ1-1, with 7 positions matching TRBD1. This CDR3 region has 15 residues. V dropped 4 bases and J dropped 1; count of bases not matched to a gene: 6. The germline gives CDR1 LGHNA, CDR2 YNFKEQ. CDR3 sequence reads: CASSRATGKNTEAFF. The CDR3 DNA follows: TGTGCCAGCAGCCGTGCGACAGGGAAGAACACTGAAGCTTTCTTT.

The chain couples TRBV6-5 to TRBJ2-1; a possible D gene is TRBD2 (6 bases). Germline-derived CDR1 and CDR2 are MNHEY and SVGAGI. This CDR3 has 11 residues. Trimming took off 8 bases at V and 6 bases at J, with 8 bases between the two ends. CDR3 DNA sequence: TGTGCCAGCGGGAGGCTCAATGAGCAGTTCTTC. Translating gives CASGRLNEQFF.

The chain employs TRBV18 and TRBJ2-5; 11 nucleotides line up with TRBD1. J lost 5 bases, V lost 3 bases, and 8 bases had no gene match. The CDR3 totals 16 residues. The V gene's germline CDR1 is KGHSH and CDR2 LQKENI. CDR3 protein: CASSPNSGTGGETQYF. The DNA of the CDR3 is TGTGCCAGCTCACCGAATTCCGGGACAGGGGGTGAGACCCAGTACTTC.

The rearrangement joins TRBV4-3 to TRBJ2-7, with 7 bases matching TRBD2. Trimming at V came to 0 bases and at J to 5 bases, leaving 16 bases not matched to a gene. Germline CDR1 and CDR2: LGHNA and YSLEER. CDR3 size: 18 residues. CDR3 sequence (DNA): TGCGCCAGCAGCCAAGATTTCGGGCGGTGGGGGACTAACAACGAGCAGTACTTC. Its translation: CASSQDFGRWGTNNEQYF.

The chain is built from TRBV6-5 and TRBJ2-7, with 10 bases aligning to TRBD2. The CDR3 spans 15 residues. Germline V gives CDR1 MNHEY, CDR2 SVGAGI. V shed 5 bases and J 0 bases; nucleotides not matched to a gene: 4. In nucleotides, the CDR3 is TGTGCCAGCAGTATAGCGGGAGGATCCTCCTACGAGCAGTACTTC. It specifies CASSIAGGSSYEQYF.

The chain links TRBV19 to TRBJ2-7; 12 bases map to TRBD2. Trimming at V came to 2 bases and at J to 2 bases, leaving 10 bases not matched to a gene. The CDR3 length is 18 residues. Germline loops: CDR1 LNHDA, CDR2 SQIVND (reference sequence). The CDR3 DNA is TGTGCCAGTAGTATAACGACTAGCGGGAGCGATGTTACCTACGAGCAGTACTTC. It yields the protein CASSITTSGSDVTYEQYF.

The chain employs TRBV18 and TRBJ2-5; D may be TRBD2 (6 bases). The ends were cut back, 3 bases at V and 2 bases at J, with 19 bases in the middle. This CDR3 comprises 17 residues. Germline lookup yields CDR1 KGHSH and CDR2 LQKENI. CDR3 region: CASSPVLASSGQETQYF. As DNA, the CDR3 is TGTGCCAGCTCACCCGTGTTGGCATCCAGCGGGCAAGAGACCCAGTACTTC.

The CDR3 bases are TGCGCCAGCAGCCTAGCTGGGTCAGATACGCAGTATTTT. Encoded protein: CASSLAGSDTQYF. The rearrangement links TRBV4-3 to TRBJ2-3; D gene ambiguous. This CDR3 contains 13 residues. Trimming left V 4 bases short and J 4 bases short, with 9 bases between. CDR1 LGHNA and CDR2 YSLEER come from the germline V gene.

CDR3 sequence: CASSLAGEWAGRTYEQYF. CDR3 DNA sequence: TGTGCCAGCAGCTTAGCGGGTGAATGGGCGGGACGAACCTACGAGCAGTACTTC. The gene calls are TRBV11-1 and TRBJ2-7; tentative D call: TRBD2 (6 bases). Germline CDR1 SGHAT, CDR2 FQDESV (reference sequence). This CDR3 has 18 residues. V gave up 0 bases and J gave up 2 bases, with 20 bases separating them.

J is TRBJ2-3 and V is TRBV27, with TRBD1 matching 8 bases. The V segment lost 5 bases and the J segment 1 base; nucleotides outside the gene matches: 5. In germline, CDR1 is MNHEY, CDR2 SMNVEV (reference sequence). The CDR3 is made up of 15 amino acids. The CDR3 reads CASSPWTGRTDTQYF. For the CDR3, the DNA is TGTGCCAGCAGTCCATGGACAGGGCGCACAGATACGCAGTATTTT.

The V gene is TRBV5-6, the J gene TRBJ2-5, with D tentatively TRBD1 (5 bases). V lost 0 bases, J lost 5 bases, and 11 bases lay in between. This CDR3 has 14 amino acids. CDR1 is SGHDT and CDR2 is YYEEEE in the germline V gene. The CDR3 DNA follows: TGTGCCAGCAGCTTGGCGGCAGGGTGGGAGACCCAGTACTTC. This codes for CASSLAAGWETQYF.

V and J are TRBV24-1 and TRBJ2-1, with TRBD2 identical over 9 bases. V was pared by 10 bases and J by 5 bases, with 8 bases of the junction left unmatched. The CDR3 has 14 residues. Germline CDR1 is KGHDR and CDR2 is SFDVKD. The DNA for the CDR3 is TGTGCCACTGCCGGGACTAGCAGCCACAATGAGCAGTTCTTC. As protein: CATAGTSSHNEQFF.

The CDR3 sequence is CASRVDRVSPLHF. CDR3 coding DNA: TGTGCCAGCAGAGTTGACAGGGTTTCACCCCTCCACTTT. The chain uses TRBV28 and TRBJ1-6, with 7 bases lining up with TRBD1. Germline V lookup: CDR1 MDHEN, CDR2 SYDVKM. The CDR3 runs 13 residues. V shed 6 bases and J 9 bases; nucleotides not matched to a gene: 5. Together with reference TRBV28 and TRBJ1-6, the CDR3 gives the full variable domain: DVKVTQSSRYLVKRTGEKVFLECVQDMDHENMFWYRQDPGLGLRLIYFSYDVKMKEKGDIPEGYSVSREKKERFSLILESASTNQTSMYLCASRVDRVSPLHFGNGTRLTVT.

The rearrangement joins TRBV5-6 to TRBJ1-4; D perhaps matches TRBD1 (5 bases). The CDR3 consists of 14 residues. Germline V gene data show CDR1 as SGHDT and CDR2 as YYEEEE. The V end was cut by 4 bases, the J end by 4 bases, with 11 bases between. CDR3 in DNA: TGTGCCAGCAGCCCAGGGAATTTTAATGAAAAACTGTTTTTT. This sequence encodes CASSPGNFNEKLFF.

The J gene is TRBJ1-2, the V gene TRBV3-1 (or the pseudogene TRBV3-2); no reliable D call. The CDR3 covers 12 residues. Germline CDR1 LGHDT, CDR2 YNNKEL (reference sequence). Trimming cost V 5 bases and J 2 bases, with 6 bases left between them. The DNA for the CDR3 is TGTGCCAGCAGCAAGAGAAACTATGGCTACACCTTC. Protein: CASSKRNYGYTF.

The chain couples TRBV28 to TRBJ2-3; 7 bases line up with TRBD2. This CDR3 is 15 amino acids long. Unmatched junction bases numbered 11, after V lost 4 bases and J lost 7 bases. In germline, CDR1 is MDHEN, CDR2 SYDVKM. The chain's CDR3 is CASSSPGGAGHTQYF. The CDR3 nucleotides read TGTGCCAGCAGTTCCCCTGGTGGAGCGGGGCATACGCAGTATTTT.

V and J are TRBV6-6 and TRBJ1-4, with D perhaps matching TRBD1 (6 bases). Trimming cost V 4 bases and J 0 bases, with 9 bases left between them. Per the germline V gene, CDR1 is MNHNY and CDR2 is SVGAGI (reference sequence). The length of the CDR3 is 15 residues. CDR3: CASSSGDATNEKLFF. For the CDR3, the DNA is TGTGCCAGCAGTTCAGGGGATGCAACTAATGAAAAACTGTTTTTT.